Reported below is one T cell receptor (beta chain). The antigen remains unidentified. The data stem from a study of OX40 agonist ivuxolimab in advanced cancers. Study-level background: Patients were treated with ivuxolimab, an agonistic anti-OX40 (CD134) antibody. Study findings and constraints: Low clonal expansion, among the lowest seen, marked partial responders at 0.1-3.0 mg/kg.

TCRdb keeps only in-frame clones here, not all; method: immunoSEQ multiplex PCR. Among around 84,000 clones listed, around 93% were seen once. Germline CDR1 reads LGHNA; CDR2 reads YNFKEQ. This CDR3 contains 15 residues. V lost 4 bases to trimming and J lost 5 bases; unmatched junction nucleotides: 6. The chain employs TRBV4-2 and TRBJ1-4, with TRBD1 matching 8 bases. The receptor comes from an adult with an advanced solid tumor such as melanoma, head and neck, liver or kidney cancer. The material was CD4+ or CD8+ T cells sorted from blood, obtained in a trial of the OX40 agonist ivuxolimab. CDR3 bases: TGTGCCAGCAGCCGCCAGACAGGGGAAAATGAAAAACTGTTTTTT. Its protein is CASSRQTGENEKLFF.